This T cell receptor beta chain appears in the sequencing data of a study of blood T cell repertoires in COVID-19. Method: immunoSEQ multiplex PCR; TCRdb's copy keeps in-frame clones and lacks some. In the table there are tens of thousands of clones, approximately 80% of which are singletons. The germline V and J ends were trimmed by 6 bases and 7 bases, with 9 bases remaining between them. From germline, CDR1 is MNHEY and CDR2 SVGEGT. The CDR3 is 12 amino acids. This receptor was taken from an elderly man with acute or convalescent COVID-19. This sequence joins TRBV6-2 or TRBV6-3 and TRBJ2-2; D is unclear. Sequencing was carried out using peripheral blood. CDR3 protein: CASSLQIGELFF. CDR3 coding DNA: TGTGCCAGCAGCCTACAAATCGGGGAGCTGTTTTTT.